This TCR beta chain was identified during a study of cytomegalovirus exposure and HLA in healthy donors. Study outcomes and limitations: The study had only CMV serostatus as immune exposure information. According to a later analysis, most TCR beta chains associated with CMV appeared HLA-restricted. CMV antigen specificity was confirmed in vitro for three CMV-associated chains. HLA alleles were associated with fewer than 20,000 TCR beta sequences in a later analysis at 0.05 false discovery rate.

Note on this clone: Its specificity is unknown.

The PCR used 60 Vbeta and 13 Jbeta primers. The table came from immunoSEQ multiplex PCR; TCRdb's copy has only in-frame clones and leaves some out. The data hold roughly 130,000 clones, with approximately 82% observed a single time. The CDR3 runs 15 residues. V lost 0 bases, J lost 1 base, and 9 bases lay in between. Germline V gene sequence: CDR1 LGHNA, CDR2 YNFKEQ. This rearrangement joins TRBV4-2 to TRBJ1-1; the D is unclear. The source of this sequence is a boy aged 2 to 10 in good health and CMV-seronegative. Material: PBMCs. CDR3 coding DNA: TGTGCCAGCAGCCAAGATGTCGGTTCGAACACTGAAGCTTTCTTT. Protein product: CASSQDVGSNTEAFF.